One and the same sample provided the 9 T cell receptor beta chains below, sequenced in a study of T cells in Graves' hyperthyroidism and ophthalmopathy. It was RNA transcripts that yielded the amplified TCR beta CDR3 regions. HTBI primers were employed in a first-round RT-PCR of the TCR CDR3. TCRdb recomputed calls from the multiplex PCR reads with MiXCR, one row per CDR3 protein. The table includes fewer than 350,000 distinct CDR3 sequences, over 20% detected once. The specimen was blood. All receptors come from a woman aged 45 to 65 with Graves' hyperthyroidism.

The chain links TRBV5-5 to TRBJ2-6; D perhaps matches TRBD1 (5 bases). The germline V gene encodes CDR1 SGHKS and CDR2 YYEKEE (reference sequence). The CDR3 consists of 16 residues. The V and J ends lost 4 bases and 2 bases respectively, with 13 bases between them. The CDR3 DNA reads TGTGCCAGCAGCGTACAAGGGGTTGCTGGGGCCAACGTCCTGACTTTC. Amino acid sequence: CASSVQGVAGANVLTF.

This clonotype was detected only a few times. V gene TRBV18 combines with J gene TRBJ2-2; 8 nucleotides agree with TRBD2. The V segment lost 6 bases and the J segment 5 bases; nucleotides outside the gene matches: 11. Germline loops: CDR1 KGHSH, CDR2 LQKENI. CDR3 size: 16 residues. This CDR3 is CASSPQRGIETGELFF. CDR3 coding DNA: TGTGCCAGCTCCCCCCAGCGGGGGATAGAAACCGGGGAGCTGTTTTTT.

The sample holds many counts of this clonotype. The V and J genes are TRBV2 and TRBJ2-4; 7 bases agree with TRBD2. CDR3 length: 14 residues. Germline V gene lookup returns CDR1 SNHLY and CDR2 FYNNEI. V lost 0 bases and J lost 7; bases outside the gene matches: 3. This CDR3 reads CASSEALALNIQYF. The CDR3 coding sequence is TGTGCCAGCAGTGAAGCACTAGCGTTGAACATTCAGTACTTC.

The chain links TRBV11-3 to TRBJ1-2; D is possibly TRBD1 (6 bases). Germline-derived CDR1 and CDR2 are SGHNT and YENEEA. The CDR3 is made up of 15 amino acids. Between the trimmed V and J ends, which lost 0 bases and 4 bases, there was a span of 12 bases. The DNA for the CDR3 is TGTGCCAGCAGCTTAGATGTGGGGGGCGGCTATGGCTACACCTTC. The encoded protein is CASSLDVGGGYGYTF.

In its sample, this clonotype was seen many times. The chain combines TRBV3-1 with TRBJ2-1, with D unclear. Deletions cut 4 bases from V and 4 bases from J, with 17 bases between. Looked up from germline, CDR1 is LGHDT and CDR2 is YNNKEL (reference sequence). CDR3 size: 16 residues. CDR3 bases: TGTGCCAGCAGCCCAGACCGTTTCGGCCCTTACAATGAGCAGTTCTTC. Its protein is CASSPDRFGPYNEQFF.

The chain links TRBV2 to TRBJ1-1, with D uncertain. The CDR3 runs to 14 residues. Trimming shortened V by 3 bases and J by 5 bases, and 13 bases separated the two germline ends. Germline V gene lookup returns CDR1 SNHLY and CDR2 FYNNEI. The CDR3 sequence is CASSDFGYKTEAFF. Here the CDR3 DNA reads TGTGCCAGCAGTGATTTCGGGTATAAAACTGAAGCTTTCTTT.

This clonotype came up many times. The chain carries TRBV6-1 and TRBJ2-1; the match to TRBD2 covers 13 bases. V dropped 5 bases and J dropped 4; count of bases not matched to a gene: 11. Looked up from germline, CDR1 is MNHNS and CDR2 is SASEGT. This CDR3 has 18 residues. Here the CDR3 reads CASSSRTSGRGTYNEQFF. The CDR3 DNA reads TGTGCCAGCAGTTCGCGGACTAGCGGGAGAGGAACATACAATGAGCAGTTCTTC.

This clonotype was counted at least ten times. CDR3 region: CASSSLLRTGRSEANTGELFF. The CDR3 region has the DNA TGTGCCAGCAGTTCCCTATTACGGACAGGGCGGTCCGAAGCGAACACCGGGGAGCTGTTTTTT. The chain employs TRBV28 and TRBJ2-2; 8 bases align to TRBD1. The CDR3 has 21 amino acids. Trimming removed 4 bases from V and 0 bases from J; junction bases left unmatched: 19. Germline values: CDR1 MDHEN, CDR2 SYDVKM.

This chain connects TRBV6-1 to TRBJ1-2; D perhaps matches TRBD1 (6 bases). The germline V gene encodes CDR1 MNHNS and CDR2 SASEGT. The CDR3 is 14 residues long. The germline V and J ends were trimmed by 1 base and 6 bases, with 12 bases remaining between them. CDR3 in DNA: TGTGCCAGCAGTGAAGTCATGTCAGGGGATGGCTACACCTTC. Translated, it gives CASSEVMSGDGYTF.